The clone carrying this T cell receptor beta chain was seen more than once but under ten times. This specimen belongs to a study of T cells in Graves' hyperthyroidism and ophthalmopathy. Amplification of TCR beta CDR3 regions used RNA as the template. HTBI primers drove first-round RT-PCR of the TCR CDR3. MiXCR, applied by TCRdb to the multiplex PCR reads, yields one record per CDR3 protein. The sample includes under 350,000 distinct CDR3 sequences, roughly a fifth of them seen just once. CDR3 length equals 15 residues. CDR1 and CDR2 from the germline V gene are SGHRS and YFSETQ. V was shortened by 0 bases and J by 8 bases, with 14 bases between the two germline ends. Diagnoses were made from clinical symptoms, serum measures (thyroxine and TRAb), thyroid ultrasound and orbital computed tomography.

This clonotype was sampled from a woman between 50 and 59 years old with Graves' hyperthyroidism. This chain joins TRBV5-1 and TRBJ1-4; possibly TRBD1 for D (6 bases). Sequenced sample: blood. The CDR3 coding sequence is TGCGCCAGCAGCTTGGTCGGGGGCGTAAGGGAAAAACTGTTTTTT. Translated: CASSLVGGVREKLFF.